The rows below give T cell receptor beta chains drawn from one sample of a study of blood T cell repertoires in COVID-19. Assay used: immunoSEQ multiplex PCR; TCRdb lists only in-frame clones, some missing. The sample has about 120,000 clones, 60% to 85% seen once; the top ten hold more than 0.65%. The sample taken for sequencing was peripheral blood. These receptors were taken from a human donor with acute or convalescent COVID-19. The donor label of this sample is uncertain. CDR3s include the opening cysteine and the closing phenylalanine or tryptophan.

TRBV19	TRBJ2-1	CASSSAGGAVVEQFF
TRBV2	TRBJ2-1	CASTRLAGSYYNEQFF
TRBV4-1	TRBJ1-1	CASSRGGGQNTEAFF
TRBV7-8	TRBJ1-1	CASSLALRGTEAFF
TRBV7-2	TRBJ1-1	CASSFLSRLNTEAFF
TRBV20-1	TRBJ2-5	CSASSFQETQYF
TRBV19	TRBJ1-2	CASSKSRENYGYTF
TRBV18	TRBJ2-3	CASSIAGQGAGTQYF
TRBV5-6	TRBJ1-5	CASSLPQGKGQPQHF
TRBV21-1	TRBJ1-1	CASSHSTGDSNTEAFF
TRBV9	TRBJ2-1	CASSDPGLVSGEQFF
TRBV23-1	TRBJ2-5	CASTRGGVYQETQYF
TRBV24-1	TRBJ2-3	CATSDISGVVDTQYF
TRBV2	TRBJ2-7	CASSEVSTGEQYF
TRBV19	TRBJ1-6	CASSIGTGGARSPLHF
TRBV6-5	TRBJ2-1	CASSYFGEGNEQFF
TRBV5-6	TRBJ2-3	CASSWDRDTQYF
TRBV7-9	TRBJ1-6	CASSLEVADSPLHF
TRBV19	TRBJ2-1	CASSTFTGSSYNEQFF